This record looks at one TCR beta chain sequence and its context. What it recognizes is unknown. Caucasian adults living in Nashville, Tennessee, provided all samples. This record belongs to a study of shared clonotypes between healthy human individuals. Whole-study findings and limits: The study generally estimated greater richness for naive than memory subsets. Having only a few donors restricted how much genetic and exposure-history diversity was captured.

Genomic DNA per cell subset filled all wells of several immunoSEQ plates. Only in-frame clones appear in the TCRdb table, and some are missing; sequencing was by immunoSEQ multiplex PCR. The sample contains roughly 2.5 million clones, around 94% of which appear only once. The CDR3 is 17 amino acids. Germline V CDR1 and CDR2: MGHRA, YSYEKL. V dropped 0 bases and J dropped 10; count of bases not matched to a gene: 11. The sequencing sample was made of naive CD4+ T cells sorted from blood. Stated subset: CD45RA+ positively selected. This rearrangement joins TRBV4-1 to TRBJ1-6, with 8 bases aligning to TRBD1. The receptor was isolated from a man aged 18 to 29 in good health. The CDR3 DNA reads TGCGCCAGCAGCCAAGAGTCTTGGGCAGGGGGCAAATCACCCCTCCACTTT. Residues: CASSQESWAGGKSPLHF.